The 18 T cell receptor beta chains below come from one sample, sequenced in a study of blood T cell repertoires in COVID-19. TCRdb's table, derived via immunoSEQ multiplex PCR, lists solely in-frame clones and lacks some. This repertoire shows a few hundred thousand clones, approximately 86% found once; its top ten account for 1.3% to 1.5%. The material sequenced was peripheral blood. These receptors were obtained from an elderly man with acute or convalescent COVID-19.

The chain couples TRBV7-2 to TRBJ2-5, with a tentative D call TRBD2 (5 bases). CDR3 length: 15 residues. Germline V CDR1 and CDR2: SGHTA, FQGNSA. The V end lost 5 bases, the J end lost 5 bases, and 18 bases lay between the germline ends. The DNA for the CDR3 is TGTGCCAGCAGCCCAGACTTCGGGGAGTTCGAGACCCAGTACTTC. The encoded protein is CASSPDFGEFETQYF.

The gene calls are TRBV7-3 and TRBJ2-5; D not resolved. This CDR3 is built from 13 residues. The germline V and J ends were trimmed by 2 bases and 5 bases, with 9 bases remaining between them. Per the germline V gene, CDR1 is SGHTA and CDR2 is FQGTGA. In nucleotides, the CDR3 is TGTGCCAGCAGCTTACCTAGTTTCGAGACCCAGTACTTC. Translating it yields CASSLPSFETQYF.

A remark on this clone: The identical CDR3 is also encoded by other nucleotide sequences in the sample. The CDR3 sequence is CASSYGQETQYF. As DNA, the CDR3 is TGTGCCAGCAGTTACGGTCAGGAGACCCAGTACTTC. The gene calls are TRBV6-2 or TRBV6-3 and TRBJ2-5; D not certain. V dropped 2 bases and J dropped 5 bases, with 6 bases sitting between them. The CDR3 loop spans 12 amino acids. Germline assignment: CDR1 MNHEY and CDR2 SVGEGT.

As DNA, the CDR3 is TGCGCCTGCGGTAGCGGGAGGGTAAGGGAGACCCAGTACTTC. It encodes CACGSGRVRETQYF. This sequence joins TRBV5-1 and TRBJ2-5, with 11 bases matching TRBD2. CDR3 size: 14 residues. CDR1 is SGHRS and CDR2 is YFSETQ in the germline V gene. The V gene end was trimmed by 10 bases and the J gene end by 5 bases; junction bases not matched to a gene: 10.

The chain is built from TRBV5-1 and TRBJ2-5; TRBD1 might be the D (6 bases). Germline CDR1 is SGHRS and CDR2 is YFSETQ. V gave up 0 bases and J gave up 5 bases, with 17 bases separating them. This CDR3 is built from 16 residues. The CDR3 sequence: CASSLGGQGRMETQYF. The CDR3, as DNA: TGCGCCAGCAGCTTGGGGGGGCAGGGAAGAATGGAGACCCAGTACTTC.

The rearrangement joins TRBV7-3 to TRBJ1-1; tentative D call: TRBD1 (5 bases). This CDR3 spans 14 amino acids. V was clipped by 5 bases and J by 1 base, with 11 bases between them. The germline CDR1 and CDR2 sequences are SGHTA and FQGTGA. Here the CDR3 reads CASSRGGGNTEAFF. The CDR3 DNA follows: TGTGCCAGCAGCCGCGGGGGAGGGAACACTGAAGCTTTCTTT.

The rearrangement uses TRBV19 and TRBJ2-4; a possible D gene is TRBD2 (5 bases). V was shortened by 1 base and J by 6 bases, with 13 bases between the two germline ends. The germline V gene encodes CDR1 LNHDA and CDR2 SQIVND (reference sequence). CDR3 length: 15 amino acids. CDR3 nucleotide sequence: TGTGCCAGTAGTATAGTCGGCTCCCGGGGAAACATTCAGTACTTC. It codes for CASSIVGSRGNIQYF.

The chain employs TRBV7-9 and TRBJ2-7; a possible D gene is TRBD1 (6 bases). Germline V gene lookup returns CDR1 SEHNR and CDR2 FQNEAQ (reference sequence). The CDR3 contains 17 residues. The V gene lost 3 bases and the J gene lost 3 bases, with 21 bases spanning the gap. The CDR3 nucleotides are TGTGCCAGCAGCTTGTCATCGGGGACAATCGAAAACTACGAGCAGTACTTC. Protein: CASSLSSGTIENYEQYF.

The rearrangement joins TRBV5-6 to TRBJ2-4; weak D call: TRBD1 (5 bases). The CDR3 extends over 14 amino acids. V was clipped by 3 bases and J by 12 bases, with 19 bases between them. Germline V lookup: CDR1 SGHDT, CDR2 YYEEEE. The CDR3: CASSSPLGVVDQYF. The DNA of the CDR3 is TGTGCCAGCAGCTCCCCGTTAGGGGTAGTGGATCAGTACTTC. The full variable domain, with the rest looked up from reference TRBV5-6 and TRBJ2-4, is DAGVTQSPTHLIKTRGQQVTLRCSPKSGHDTVSWYQQALGQGPQFIFQYYEEEERQRGNFPDRFSGHQFPNYSSELNVNALLLGDSALYLCASSSPLGVVDQYFGAGTRLSVL.

This sequence joins TRBV18 and TRBJ1-2, with D tentatively TRBD1 (6 bases). Germline CDR1 reads KGHSH; CDR2 reads LQKENI. V lost 6 bases and J 0 bases, leaving 14 bases between the germline ends. This CDR3 is 15 amino acids long. The DNA of the CDR3 is TGTGCCAGCTCGGTTACCGACAGGCCTAACTATGGCTACACCTTC. Translation: CASSVTDRPNYGYTF.

The gene calls are TRBV10-2 and TRBJ2-5; TRBD2 aligns across 12 bases. The CDR3 covers 17 residues. The germline V gene has CDR1 WSHSY and CDR2 SAAADI. The V segment lost 3 bases and the J segment 5 bases; nucleotides outside the gene matches: 10. CDR3 bases: TGCGCCAGCAGTGACCGGCTAGCGGGAGGGACAGGGGAGACCCAGTACTTC. Translation: CASSDRLAGGTGETQYF.

The chain carries TRBV28 and TRBJ2-7; 12 bases are a match to TRBD1. This CDR3 contains 16 residues. Trimming removed 4 bases from V and 7 bases from J; junction bases left unmatched: 11. Germline assignment: CDR1 MDHEN and CDR2 SYDVKM. CDR3 coding DNA: TGTGCCAGCAGTTCCGGCGGGGACAGGGGGCTGGGAGAGCAGTACTTC. This gives the protein CASSSGGDRGLGEQYF.

V usage is TRBV9 and J usage is TRBJ2-2; 10 bases agree with TRBD1. V lost 2 bases, J lost 2 bases, and 9 bases stayed unmatched. The V gene's germline CDR1 is SGDLS and CDR2 YYNGEE. CDR3 length: 18 residues. This CDR3 reads CASSVDKTGGFNTGELFF. CDR3 bases: TGTGCCAGCAGCGTGGATAAGACAGGGGGCTTTAACACCGGGGAGCTGTTTTTT.

Turning to this clone: The same CDR3 is also encoded by other DNA sequences in this sample. The rearrangement links TRBV7-2 to TRBJ1-5, with D perhaps TRBD1 (5 bases). The germline V gene has CDR1 SGHTA and CDR2 FQGNSA. There are 14 residues in the CDR3. Trimming left V 5 bases short and J 2 bases short, with 10 bases between. The CDR3 here is CASSPGGGNQPQHF. Here the CDR3 DNA reads TGTGCCAGCAGCCCTGGGGGGGGCAATCAGCCCCAGCATTTT.

CDR3 region: CASSGGSLSRGTYEQYF. CDR3 DNA: TGTGCCAGCAGCGGCGGGTCCCTCTCCCGGGGAACCTACGAGCAGTACTTC. This chain connects TRBV7-6 to TRBJ2-7; TRBD2 might be the D (5 bases). The CDR3 consists of 17 residues. Germline loops: CDR1 SGHVS, CDR2 FNYEAQ. The V and J ends lost 5 bases and 2 bases respectively, with 22 bases between them.

The chain uses TRBV27 and TRBJ2-3; 7 nucleotides line up with TRBD2. CDR3 length equals 17 residues. In germline, CDR1 is MNHEY, CDR2 SMNVEV (reference sequence). V was pared by 7 bases and J by 2 bases, with 15 bases of the junction left unmatched. CDR3 nucleotide sequence: TGTGCCAGCACCCCGCTTTGGGGGGGTGGGACCACAGATACGCAGTATTTT. This gives the protein CASTPLWGGGTTDTQYF.

This clone was observed a few times. This same CDR3 is encoded by further DNA sequences in the sample. The chain employs TRBV7-8 and TRBJ2-1; TRBD2 matches at 8 bases. CDR1 and CDR2 (germline): SGHVS, FQNEAQ. The CDR3 extends over 14 amino acids. Trimming at V came to 1 base and at J to 6 bases, leaving 2 bases not matched to a gene. The CDR3 DNA sequence: TGTGCCAGCAGCTTAGGTACTAGCGGCAATGAGCAGTTCTTC. Protein sequence: CASSLGTSGNEQFF. The full variable domain, with the rest looked up from reference TRBV7-8 and TRBJ2-1, is GAGVSQSPRYKVAKRGQDVALRCDPISGHVSLFWYQQALGQGPEFLTYFQNEAQLDKSGLPSDRFFAERPEGSVSTLKIQRTQQEDSAVYLCASSLGTSGNEQFFGPGTRLTVL.

The V gene is TRBV6-5, the J gene TRBJ2-5, with a possible D match to TRBD1 (5 bases). This CDR3 contains 14 residues. V was shortened by 5 bases and J by 2 bases, with 12 bases between the two germline ends. Germline lookup yields CDR1 MNHEY and CDR2 SVGAGI. As DNA, the CDR3 is TGTGCCAGCAGTATAGGGGCCTCTCAAGAGACCCAGTACTTC. It encodes CASSIGASQETQYF.